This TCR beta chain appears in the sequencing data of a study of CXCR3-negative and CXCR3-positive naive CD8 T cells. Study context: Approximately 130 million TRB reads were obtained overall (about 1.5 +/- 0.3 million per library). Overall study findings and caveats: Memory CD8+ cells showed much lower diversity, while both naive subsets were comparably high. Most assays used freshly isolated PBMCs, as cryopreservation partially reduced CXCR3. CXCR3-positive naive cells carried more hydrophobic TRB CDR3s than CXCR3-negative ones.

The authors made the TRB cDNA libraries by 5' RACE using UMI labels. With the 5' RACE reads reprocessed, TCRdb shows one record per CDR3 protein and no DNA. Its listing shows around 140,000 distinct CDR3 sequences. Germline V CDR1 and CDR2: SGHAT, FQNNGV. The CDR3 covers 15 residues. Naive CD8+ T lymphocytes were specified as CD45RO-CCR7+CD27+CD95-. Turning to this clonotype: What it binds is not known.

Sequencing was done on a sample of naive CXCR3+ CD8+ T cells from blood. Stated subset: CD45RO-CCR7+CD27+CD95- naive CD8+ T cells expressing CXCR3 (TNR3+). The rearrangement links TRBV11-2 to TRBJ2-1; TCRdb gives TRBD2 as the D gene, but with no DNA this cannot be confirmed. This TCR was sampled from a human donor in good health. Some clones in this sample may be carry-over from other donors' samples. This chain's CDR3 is CASSLGTSGGNEQFF.